This note documents a single T cell receptor (beta chain) sequence. The target antigen is unknown. The record originates from a study of shared clonotypes between healthy human individuals. General study findings and limits: Non-shared clonotypes had lower generation probabilities than those shared by all four donors. Blood was the sole source, and tissue repertoires probably differ.

The method was immunoSEQ multiplex PCR; TCRdb's version includes in-frame clones alone and lacks a portion of them. The data contain some 550,000 clones, about 96% of them seen just once; the ten biggest clones take up less than 0.065%. Germline V gives CDR1 SGHAT, CDR2 FQNNGV. V lost 0 bases and J lost 10; bases outside the gene matches: 5. The CDR3 is made up of 15 amino acids. Adult donors, all healthy and HIV-negative, had no recent acute infections or vaccinations. Sequencing was carried out using naive CD4+ T cells sorted from blood. Subset reported: CD45RA+ positively selected. This rearrangement joins TRBV11-2 to TRBJ2-1; 11 bases match TRBD1. The clonotype originates from a woman aged 25 to 39 in good health. CDR3 loop: CASSLEYRTGGEQFF. CDR3 DNA: TGTGCCAGCAGCTTAGAGTATAGGACAGGGGGCGAGCAGTTCTTC.